These 19 T cell receptor beta chains were sequenced from one sample in a study of T cells in Graves' hyperthyroidism and ophthalmopathy. Amplified TCR beta CDR3 regions derived from RNA transcripts. HTBI primers were the set used in a first-round RT-PCR of the TCR CDR3. TCRdb independently ran MiXCR on the multiplex PCR reads; one entry per CDR3 protein. The sample shows 300,000 to 450,000 distinct CDR3 sequences, under 20% of them seen only once. Sequencing was performed on blood. The receptors come from a man aged 18-30 years with Graves' ophthalmopathy.

This clonotype was counted between two and nine times. The gene calls are TRBV5-1 and TRBJ1-3, with D perhaps TRBD1 (5 bases). V lost 0 bases to trimming and J lost 0 bases, with 10 bases between them. Germline V gene data show CDR1 as SGHRS and CDR2 as YFSETQ. There are 16 residues in the CDR3. Here the CDR3 reads CASSLEGRFSGNTIYF. The DNA of the CDR3 is TGCGCCAGCAGCTTGGAGGGGCGGTTCTCTGGAAACACCATATATTTT.

This clonotype was seen many times. As DNA, the CDR3 is TGTGCCAGCAGTTATGCGGGACACAATGAGCAGTTCTTC. Translating it yields CASSYAGHNEQFF. The chain has TRBV6-2 or TRBV6-3 and TRBJ2-1, with D possibly TRBD2 on 6 matching bases. The CDR3 is made up of 13 amino acids. Trimming pared 3 bases from V and 5 bases from J, leaving 8 bases between. CDR1 is MNHEY, CDR2 SVGEGT, per germline.

The table lists this clonotype with many counts. J is TRBJ2-1 and V is TRBV11-2; a possible D gene is TRBD1 (6 bases). CDR3 size: 15 residues. Trimming shortened V by 8 bases and J by 0 bases, and 14 bases separated the two germline ends. The germline CDR1 and CDR2 sequences are SGHAT and FQNNGV. For the CDR3, the DNA is TGTGCCAGCGGGTTTCAGGGGAGCTCCTACAATGAGCAGTTCTTC. Protein product: CASGFQGSSYNEQFF. Full variable domain (remainder filled in from reference TRBV11-2 and TRBJ2-1): EAGVAQSPRYKIIEKRQSVAFWCNPISGHATLYWYQQILGQGPKLLIQFQNNGVVDDSQLPKDRFSAERLKGVDSTLKIQPAKLEDSAVYLCASGFQGSSYNEQFFGPGTRLTVL.

The gene calls are TRBV9 and TRBJ2-2, with 8 nucleotides matching TRBD2. Germline lookup yields CDR1 SGDLS and CDR2 YYNGEE. Germline trimming cut 1 base from V and 2 bases from J; bases unmatched to any gene: 7. The CDR3 contains 17 residues. In nucleotides, the CDR3 is TGTGCCAGCAGCGTATTCACGGGGGGGGGAAACACCGGGGAGCTGTTTTTT. Translating gives CASSVFTGGGNTGELFF.

CDR3: CASSYPGLDYSYEQYF. CDR3 DNA: TGTGCCAGCAGCTATCCGGGACTTGACTACTCCTACGAGCAGTACTTC. The V and J genes are TRBV5-6 and TRBJ2-7; possible D gene TRBD2, 6 bases. The CDR3 sequence is 16 residues long. CDR1 and CDR2 from the germline V gene are SGHDT and YYEEEE. The V gene lost 3 bases and the J gene lost 0 bases, with 16 bases spanning the gap. Together with reference TRBV5-6 and TRBJ2-7, the CDR3 gives the full variable domain: DAGVTQSPTHLIKTRGQQVTLRCSPKSGHDTVSWYQQALGQGPQFIFQYYEEEERQRGNFPDRFSGHQFPNYSSELNVNALLLGDSALYLCASSYPGLDYSYEQYFGPGTRLTVT.

This clonotype was observed at least ten times. V usage is TRBV28 and J usage is TRBJ2-3; 8 bases map to TRBD1. This CDR3 comprises 16 residues. Germline V CDR1 and CDR2: MDHEN, SYDVKM. Trimming took 2 bases from V and 3 from J; bases not matched to a gene: 7. Written as DNA, the CDR3 is TGTGCCAGCAGTTTAGTGCAGGGGGCTGGTACAGATACGCAGTATTTT. Its protein is CASSLVQGAGTDTQYF.

This clonotype was observed many times. This chain links TRBV20-1 with TRBJ2-5; 11 nucleotides match TRBD2. Germline CDR1 and CDR2: DFQATT and SNEGSKA (reference sequence). V lost 0 bases, J lost 5 bases, and 5 bases stayed unmatched. The CDR3 runs to 15 residues. This CDR3 is CSARESSGGLETQYF. The CDR3 DNA sequence: TGCAGTGCTAGAGAGTCTAGCGGGGGGCTGGAGACCCAGTACTTC.

There are a few counts of this clonotype. CDR3 loop: CASSSDTIPGNTIYF. The CDR3 DNA reads as TGTGCCAGCAGCTCAGACACCATCCCTGGAAACACCATATATTTT. The V call is TRBV6-2 or TRBV6-3, the J call TRBJ1-3; D uncertain. Germline CDR1 is MNHEY and CDR2 is SVGEGT. This CDR3 is 15 amino acids long. V was cut by 6 bases and J by 2 bases, with 14 bases left in between.

At least ten counts were recorded for this clonotype. V gene TRBV5-1 combines with J gene TRBJ2-2; D possibly corresponds to TRBD2 (6 bases). Trimming pared 1 base from V and 2 bases from J, leaving 12 bases between. Germline V CDR1 and CDR2: SGHRS, YFSETQ. This CDR3 is 16 amino acids long. The CDR3 here is CASSLTGDSNTGELFF. CDR3 DNA: TGCGCCAGCAGCTTGACTGGGGACTCAAACACCGGGGAGCTGTTTTTT.

The rearrangement joins TRBV5-1 to TRBJ2-2; tentative D call: TRBD2 (5 bases). Trimming cost V 5 bases and J 5 bases, with 16 bases left between them. CDR1 is SGHRS, CDR2 YFSETQ, per germline. CDR3 length: 15 amino acids. The CDR3 loop is CASRAEVTWTGELFF. The CDR3 region has the DNA TGCGCCAGCAGGGCGGAGGTTACCTGGACCGGGGAGCTGTTTTTT.

In this sample, this clonotype turned up many times. The V call is TRBV27, the J call TRBJ1-4, with D possibly matching TRBD1 (6 bases). In germline, CDR1 is MNHEY, CDR2 SMNVEV (reference sequence). The CDR3 is 15 amino acids. V lost 4 bases and J 3 bases, leaving 12 bases between the germline ends. The CDR3 spells CASSSQGWANEKLFF. In DNA form, the CDR3 reads TGTGCCAGCAGTTCACAGGGATGGGCTAATGAAAAACTGTTTTTT.

This clonotype was recorded at least ten times. For the CDR3, the DNA is TGTGCCACCAGTGACGCACGAGGGACGGAGACCCAGTACTTC. Protein: CATSDARGTETQYF. The V gene is TRBV24-1, the J gene TRBJ2-5; TRBD1 or TRBD2 may be the D gene (5 bases each). With 4 bases removed from V and 5 bases from J, the gap between germline ends came to 13 bases. The CDR3 is 14 amino acids. The germline V gene has CDR1 KGHDR and CDR2 SFDVKD.

This clonotype was seen ten or more times. The chain combines TRBV7-8 with TRBJ1-4; 9 nucleotides agree with TRBD1. With V trimmed by 4 bases and J by 0 bases, 3 bases remained unmatched. Germline CDR1 SGHVS, CDR2 FQNEAQ. The CDR3 sequence is 16 residues long. The chain's CDR3 is CASSWGQGSTNEKLFF. CDR3 bases: TGTGCCAGCAGCTGGGGACAGGGATCAACTAATGAAAAACTGTTTTTT.

Note on this clonotype: A much more abundant neighbour one base away suggests this may be a read error. The CDR3 nucleotides are TGTGCCAGCAGCGCGCCGGTTGCGCGAGAAAAACTGTTTTTT. Translation gives CASSAPVAREKLFF. The gene calls are TRBV7-9 and TRBJ1-4; D uncertain. The germline V gene has CDR1 SEHNR and CDR2 FQNEAQ (reference sequence). Between the trimmed V and J ends, which lost 5 bases and 8 bases, there was a span of 15 bases. The CDR3 is 14 residues long.

This clonotype was seen just once. A read error may explain this, as a much larger clone is one base away. A read error is likely, as this CDR3 ends without the conserved phenylalanine or tryptophan. The genes are TRBV28 and TRBJ1-2, with D uncertain. The CDR3 length is 13 residues. From germline, CDR1 is MDHEN and CDR2 SYDVKM. Between the trimmed V and J ends, which lost 5 bases and 4 bases, there was a span of 11 bases. The CDR3 loop is CASSRTAVYGYTL. Here the CDR3 DNA reads TGTGCCAGCAGTAGGACGGCCGTCTATGGCTACACCCTC.

This clonotype was found many times. The CDR3 coding sequence is TGTGCCAGCAGTTATCAGATCGGACGGACGAACACTGAAGCTTTCTTT. This codes for CASSYQIGRTNTEAFF. The chain carries TRBV6-2 or TRBV6-3 and TRBJ1-1; unclear D gene. Germline V lookup: CDR1 MNHEY, CDR2 SVGEGT. The CDR3 has 16 residues. V lost 3 bases and J lost 1, with 15 bases in between.

This chain uses TRBV10-3 with TRBJ2-5; D is ambiguous. The germline V gene encodes CDR1 ENHRY and CDR2 SYGVKD. The CDR3 has 14 amino acids. The V end lost 0 bases, the J end lost 5 bases, and 10 bases lay between the germline ends. The DNA for the CDR3 is TGTGCCATCAGTGAGTCAGGCTCAAAGGAGACCCAGTACTTC. Residues: CAISESGSKETQYF.

This clonotype occurred a few times. This sequence joins TRBV19 and TRBJ2-4; 8 bases agree with TRBD1. The CDR3 contains 13 residues. The J segment lost 6 bases and the V segment lost 6 bases, leaving 4 bases of the junction unmatched. Germline assignment: CDR1 LNHDA and CDR2 SQIVND (reference sequence). The CDR3 region has the DNA TGTGCCAGTAGCTCACAGGGGGGAAACATTCAGTACTTC. The encoded protein is CASSSQGGNIQYF.

This clonotype was recorded many times. This chain connects TRBV5-1 to TRBJ2-3, with D uncertain. The CDR3 loop spans 14 amino acids. CDR1 is SGHRS and CDR2 is YFSETQ in the germline V gene. Trimming pared 4 bases from V and 5 bases from J, leaving 14 bases between. CDR3 bases: TGCGCCAGCAGCCCTGGCCCCCAACGAGATACGCAGTATTTT. Its translation is CASSPGPQRDTQYF.